The entry below gives a single T cell receptor (beta chain) sequence along with its context. The antigen is unknown. Researchers ran the PCR with 60 Vbeta and 13 Jbeta primers. The assay was immunoSEQ multiplex PCR, and TCRdb's table has in-frame clones only and misses some. The sample data list roughly 120,000 clones. This entry comes from a study of cytomegalovirus exposure and HLA in healthy donors. The study's findings and limits: Later findings reportedly placed an Asian-associated ancestry cluster below the roughly 700-donor mean for N-insertions.

The receptor's source is a man between 18 and 29 years old in good health and CMV-seronegative. Source material: PBMCs.

The CDR3 loop is CASSRQGGDYGYTF. DNA for the CDR3: TGTGCCAGCAGTCGACAGGGGGGGGACTATGGCTACACCTTC. The chain couples TRBV6-1 to TRBJ1-2; 9 positions agree with TRBD1. The CDR3 runs 14 residues. Germline trimming cut 5 bases from V and 3 bases from J; bases unmatched to any gene: 4. CDR1 is MNHNS and CDR2 is SASEGT in the germline V gene.